These 18 T cell receptor beta chains were sequenced from one sample in a study of low-dose radiotherapy and immunotherapy resistance in tumors. Documented time point: after trial treatment. Regarding treatment: LDRT plus nivolumab, ipilimumab, low-dose cyclophosphamide and aspirin (RACIN trial). Primers used for first-strand cDNA, a TRAV- and TRBV-specific set, covered both alpha and beta chains. It was with a constant-region primer and a V-primer adapter that TCRs were amplified over roughly 19 PCR cycles. TCRdb re-called the reads through MiXCR, storing one row per CDR3 protein. The sample lists around 60,000 distinct CDR3 sequences, 23% seen once, with 6.7% in the top ten. Sequenced material: PBMCs, taken after low-dose radiotherapy plus immunotherapy. Every receptor here comes from a male donor with prostate cancer.

This clonotype has at least ten counts. The chain has TRBV5-6 and TRBJ1-1, with D unclear. CDR1 is SGHDT and CDR2 is YYEEEE in the germline V gene. There are 12 residues in the CDR3. Trimming took off 0 bases at V and 7 bases at J, with 7 bases between the two ends. The CDR3 DNA follows: TGTGCCAGCAGCTTGGGTCAGATTGAAGCTTTCTTT. Its translation: CASSLGQIEAFF.

This clonotype was observed at least ten times. The chain recombines TRBV4-1 with TRBJ1-2, with D perhaps TRBD1 (5 bases). V lost 1 base and J 3 bases, leaving 21 bases between the germline ends. Germline CDR1 is MGHRA and CDR2 is YSYEKL. The CDR3 is made up of 18 amino acids. The CDR3 loop is CASSQGWGRVNIDYGYTF. DNA of the CDR3: TGCGCCAGCAGCCAAGGGTGGGGCAGGGTAAATATCGACTATGGCTACACCTTC.

As regards this clonotype: With a far larger clone one base away, a read error is the likely cause. The chain carries TRBV12-3 or TRBV12-4 and TRBJ2-7; no clear D. The CDR3 runs 13 residues. The V end lost 6 bases, the J end lost 5 bases, and 14 bases lay between the germline ends. This CDR3 is CASRPDLEHEQYF. The CDR3 bases are TGTGCCAGCAGACCCGACTTGGAACACGAGCAGTACTTC.

This clonotype was observed a few times. The chain has TRBV7-3 and TRBJ2-3, with a weak D call TRBD2 (7 bases). Germline V CDR1 and CDR2: SGHTA, FQGTGA. V was clipped by 5 bases and J by 4 bases, with 19 bases between them. CDR3 length: 16 amino acids. This chain's CDR3 is CASSRGGSGTPDTQYF. The CDR3, as DNA: TGTGCCAGCAGCCGAGGGGGGAGCGGGACGCCAGATACGCAGTATTTT. Supplemented by reference TRBV7-3 and TRBJ2-3, the full variable domain reads GAGVSQTPSNKVTEKGKYVELRCDPISGHTALYWYRQSLGQGPEFLIYFQGTGAADDSGLPNDRFFAVRPEGSVSTLKIQRTERGDSAVYLCASSRGGSGTPDTQYFGPGTRLTVL.

This clonotype was detected ten times or more. V usage is TRBV7-8 and J usage is TRBJ2-7; no clear D. Germline CDR1 SGHVS, CDR2 FQNEAQ. The CDR3 runs to 11 residues. Trimming cost V 2 bases and J 7 bases, with 6 bases left between them. The CDR3 DNA is TGTGCCAGCAGCTTATACGGGGAGCAGTACTTC. This translates into CASSLYGEQYF.

This clonotype was seen more than once but under ten times. The J gene is TRBJ1-5, the V gene TRBV19, with D perhaps matching TRBD1 (6 bases). The CDR3 has 15 residues. Germline V gene data show CDR1 as LNHDA and CDR2 as SQIVND (reference sequence). V was clipped by 5 bases and J by 6 bases, with 17 bases between them. CDR3 sequence: CASSAQTGNRQPQHF. CDR3 bases: TGTGCCAGTAGTGCCCAAACAGGGAATCGTCAGCCCCAGCATTTT.

This clonotype showed up many times. V is TRBV5-1 and J is TRBJ2-7, with 8 positions matching TRBD1. CDR3 size: 15 residues. The germline CDR1 and CDR2 sequences are SGHRS and YFSETQ. The J segment lost 5 bases and the V segment lost 0 bases, leaving 7 bases of the junction unmatched. The CDR3 nucleotides are TGCGCCAGCAGCTTGGATCAGGGGGCGCGGGACGAGCAGTACTTC. It encodes CASSLDQGARDEQYF.

The gene calls are TRBV28 and TRBJ2-7; 11 nucleotides align to TRBD2. The germline CDR1 and CDR2 sequences are MDHEN and SYDVKM. The J segment lost 3 bases and the V segment lost 10 bases, leaving 2 bases of the junction unmatched. The CDR3 sequence is 12 residues long. CDR3 coding DNA: TGTGCCATCGGGACTAGCGGCTACGAGCAGTACTTC. Translation: CAIGTSGYEQYF.

This clonotype was found many times. The V call is TRBV29-1, the J call TRBJ1-2, with unresolved D. The germline V gene encodes CDR1 SQVTM and CDR2 ANQGSEA. Trimming shortened V by 4 bases and J by 3 bases, and 21 bases separated the two germline ends. This CDR3 comprises 16 residues. The CDR3 nucleotides read TGCAGCGTTGTAGAGGGTGCCCGAGGAGGGTACTATGGCTACACCTTC. Its protein is CSVVEGARGGYYGYTF.

This clonotype was counted ten times or more. V usage is TRBV6-2 or TRBV6-3 and J usage is TRBJ1-1; D call uncertain. The germline CDR1 and CDR2 sequences are MNHEY and SVGEGT. The CDR3 extends over 14 amino acids. The ends were cut back, 5 bases at V and 1 base at J, with 11 bases in the middle. The chain's CDR3 is CASSVGRTNTEAFF. The CDR3 nucleotides are TGTGCCAGCAGTGTGGGCAGGACGAACACTGAAGCTTTCTTT.

This chain links TRBV9 with TRBJ2-3, with 7 bases that match TRBD2. The trim removed 4 bases at V and 9 bases at J, leaving 11 bases unmatched. CDR3 size: 14 residues. Germline V gives CDR1 SGDLS, CDR2 YYNGEE. CDR3 nucleotide sequence: TGTGCCAGCAGCACCCGGACTAGTGGTGCCACGCAGTATTTT. Its protein product is CASSTRTSGATQYF.

This clonotype was seen repeatedly, ten times or more. CDR3 bases: TGTGCCAGCAGCCGCCGGACTAGCGGGGCCACAGATACGCAGTATTTT. Amino acids: CASSRRTSGATDTQYF. The chain couples TRBV2 to TRBJ2-3; TRBD2 matches at 12 bases. Germline trimming cut 6 bases from V and 2 bases from J; bases unmatched to any gene: 6. This CDR3 comprises 16 residues. The germline CDR1 and CDR2 sequences are SNHLY and FYNNEI.

In this sample, this clonotype turned up many times. J is TRBJ2-1 and V is TRBV4-3, with a tentative D call TRBD2 (6 bases). Looked up from germline, CDR1 is LGHNA and CDR2 is YSLEER. Trimming removed 4 bases at V and 0 bases at J, with 16 bases between. This CDR3 is built from 17 residues. CDR3 nucleotide sequence: TGCGCCAGCAGCCGCGAACTAGCTCTTCTCTCCTACAATGAGCAGTTCTTC. The encoded protein is CASSRELALLSYNEQFF.

The table lists this clonotype with many counts. J is TRBJ1-4 and V is TRBV6-5, with 7 bases aligning to TRBD1. The V gene end was trimmed by 6 bases and the J gene end by 11 bases; junction bases not matched to a gene: 9. The CDR3 loop spans 13 amino acids. Germline V gene lookup returns CDR1 MNHEY and CDR2 SVGAGI. CDR3 bases: TGTGCCAGCAGCCGACAGGGCGGTGAGAAACTGTTTTTT. Its protein product is CASSRQGGEKLFF.

The rearrangement joins TRBV18 to TRBJ2-3, with D hard to call. Germline assignment: CDR1 KGHSH and CDR2 LQKENI. The CDR3 has 12 residues. V lost 0 bases to trimming and J lost 9 bases, with 7 bases between them. The CDR3 sequence: CASSPPELTQYF. CDR3 nucleotides: TGTGCCAGCTCACCACCGGAGCTGACGCAGTATTTT.

As for this clonotype: Germline is not matched at one junction end, which may reflect a read error. The V call is TRBV4-1, the J call TRBJ1-1, with D possibly being TRBD1 (5 bases). Germline V gene sequence: CDR1 MGHRA, CDR2 YSYEKL. This CDR3 has 14 residues. The CDR3 bases are TGCGCCAGCAGTCAACAGGTCAAGGTCACTAAAGCTTTCTTT. Translated, it gives CASSQQVKVTKAFF.

For this clonotype: A far larger clone is off by one base, so a read error is likely. The rearrangement links TRBV2 to TRBJ2-7; D might be TRBD1 or TRBD2, each matching 5 bases. This CDR3 spans 14 amino acids. Trimming took 3 bases from V and 7 from J, leaving 16 bases between them. Germline V gives CDR1 SNHLY, CDR2 FYNNEI. CDR3 DNA sequence: TGTGCCAGCAGTGAGAGGGGTATGTTATATGAGCAGTACTTC. It is translated as CASSERGMLYEQYF.

This clonotype was recorded at least ten times. V is TRBV7-2 and J is TRBJ1-1, with TRBD1 identical over 8 bases. CDR1 and CDR2 (germline): SGHTA, FQGNSA. After removal of 3 bases from V and 9 bases from J, the junction contained 9 bases not matched to a gene. The CDR3 totals 14 residues. In DNA, the CDR3 is TGTGCCAGCAGCTTTGATGTGGCAGGGGGCAAAGCTTTCTTT. The encoded protein is CASSFDVAGGKAFF.